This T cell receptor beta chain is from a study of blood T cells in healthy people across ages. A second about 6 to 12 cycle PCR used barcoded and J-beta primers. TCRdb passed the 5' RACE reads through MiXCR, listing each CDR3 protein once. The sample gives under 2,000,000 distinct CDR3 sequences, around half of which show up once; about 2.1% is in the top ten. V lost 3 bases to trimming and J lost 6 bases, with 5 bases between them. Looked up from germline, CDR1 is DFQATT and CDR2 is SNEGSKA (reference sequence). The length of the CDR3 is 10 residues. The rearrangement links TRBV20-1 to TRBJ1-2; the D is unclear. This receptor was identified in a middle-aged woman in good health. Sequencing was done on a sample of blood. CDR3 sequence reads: CSASLNGYTF. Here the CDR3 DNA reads TGCAGTGCTAGCCTGAATGGCTACACCTTC.